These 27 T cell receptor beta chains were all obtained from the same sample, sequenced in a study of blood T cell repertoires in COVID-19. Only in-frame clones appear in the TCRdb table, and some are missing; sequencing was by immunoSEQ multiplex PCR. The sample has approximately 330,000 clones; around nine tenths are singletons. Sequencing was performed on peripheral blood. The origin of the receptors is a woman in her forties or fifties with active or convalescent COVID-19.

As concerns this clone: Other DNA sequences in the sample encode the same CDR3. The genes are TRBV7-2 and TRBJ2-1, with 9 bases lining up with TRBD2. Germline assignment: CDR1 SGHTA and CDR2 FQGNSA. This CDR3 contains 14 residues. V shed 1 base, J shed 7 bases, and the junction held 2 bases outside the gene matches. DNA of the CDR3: TGTGCCAGCAGCTTAGGGGGACTAGCTAATGAGCAGTTCTTC. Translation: CASSLGGLANEQFF.

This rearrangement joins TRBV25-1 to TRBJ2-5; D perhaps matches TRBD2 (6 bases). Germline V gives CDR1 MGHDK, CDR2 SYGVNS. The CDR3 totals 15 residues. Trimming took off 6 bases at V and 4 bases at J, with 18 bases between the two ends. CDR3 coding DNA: TGTGCCAGCAGGGGGCCCTCAGGGCGGGGAGAGACCCAGTACTTC. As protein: CASRGPSGRGETQYF.

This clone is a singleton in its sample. The CDR3 protein is CASPPSGRGRVAGELFF. CDR3 nucleotide sequence: TGTGCCAGCCCCCCCAGTGGGCGCGGGAGGGTGGCCGGGGAGCTGTTTTTT. The rearrangement links TRBV28 to TRBJ2-2; TRBD2 matches 9 bases. Germline CDR1 is MDHEN and CDR2 is SYDVKM. This CDR3 is 17 amino acids long. The ends lost 8 bases at V and 6 bases at J; junction bases unmatched: 16.

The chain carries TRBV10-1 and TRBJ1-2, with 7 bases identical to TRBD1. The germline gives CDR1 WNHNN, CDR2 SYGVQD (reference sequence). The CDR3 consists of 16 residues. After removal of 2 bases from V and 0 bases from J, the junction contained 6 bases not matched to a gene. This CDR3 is CASSETGQNPNYGYTF. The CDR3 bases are TGCGCCAGCAGTGAGACGGGACAGAACCCTAACTATGGCTACACCTTC.

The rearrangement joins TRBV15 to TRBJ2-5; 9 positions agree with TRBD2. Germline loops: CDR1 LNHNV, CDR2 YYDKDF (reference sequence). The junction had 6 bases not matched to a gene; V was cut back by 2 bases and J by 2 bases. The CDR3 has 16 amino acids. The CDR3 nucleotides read TGTGCCACCAGCAGAACGTCCCTAGCGGGGCAAGAGACCCAGTACTTC. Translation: CATSRTSLAGQETQYF.

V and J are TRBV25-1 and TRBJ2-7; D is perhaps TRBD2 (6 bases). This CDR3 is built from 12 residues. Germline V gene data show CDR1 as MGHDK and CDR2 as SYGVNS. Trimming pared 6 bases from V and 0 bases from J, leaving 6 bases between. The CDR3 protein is CASRAGSYEQYF. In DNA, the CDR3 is TGTGCCAGCAGAGCGGGCTCCTACGAGCAGTACTTC.

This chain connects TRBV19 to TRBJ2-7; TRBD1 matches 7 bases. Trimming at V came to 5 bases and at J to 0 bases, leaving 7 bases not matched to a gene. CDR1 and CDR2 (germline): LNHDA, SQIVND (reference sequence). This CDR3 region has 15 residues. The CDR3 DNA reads TGTGCCAGTAGTCCGCACAGGGGCCTCTCCTACGAGCAGTACTTC. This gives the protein CASSPHRGLSYEQYF.

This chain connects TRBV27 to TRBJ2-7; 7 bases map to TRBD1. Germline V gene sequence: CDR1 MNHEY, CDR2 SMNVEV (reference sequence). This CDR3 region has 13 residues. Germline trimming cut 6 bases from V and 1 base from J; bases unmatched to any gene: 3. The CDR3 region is CASRLRGSYEQYF. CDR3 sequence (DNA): TGTGCCAGCAGGCTCAGGGGGTCCTACGAGCAGTACTTC.

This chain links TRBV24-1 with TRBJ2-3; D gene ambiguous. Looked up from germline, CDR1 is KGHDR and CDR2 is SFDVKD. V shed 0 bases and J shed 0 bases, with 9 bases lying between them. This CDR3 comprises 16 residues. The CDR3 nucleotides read TGTGCCACCAGTGATTTGCGAGGCGGCAGCACAGATACGCAGTATTTT. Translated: CATSDLRGGSTDTQYF.

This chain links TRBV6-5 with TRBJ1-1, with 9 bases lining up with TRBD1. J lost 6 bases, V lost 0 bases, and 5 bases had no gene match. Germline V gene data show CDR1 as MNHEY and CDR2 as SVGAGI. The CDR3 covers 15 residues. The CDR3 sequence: CASSYSGQGRAEAFF. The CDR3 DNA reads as TGTGCCAGCAGTTACTCGGGACAGGGACGTGCTGAAGCTTTCTTT.

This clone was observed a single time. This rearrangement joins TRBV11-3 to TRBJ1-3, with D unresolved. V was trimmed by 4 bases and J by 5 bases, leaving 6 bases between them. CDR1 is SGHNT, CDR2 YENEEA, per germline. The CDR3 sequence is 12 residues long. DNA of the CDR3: TGTGCCAGCAGCTCCGACAGAAACACCATATATTTT. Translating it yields CASSSDRNTIYF. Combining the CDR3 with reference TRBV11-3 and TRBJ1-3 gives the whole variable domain EAGVVQSPRYKIIEKKQPVAFWCNPISGHNTLYWYLQNLGQGPELLIRYENEEAVDDSQLPKDRFSAERLKGVDSTLKIQPAELGDSAVYLCASSSDRNTIYFGEGSWLTVV.

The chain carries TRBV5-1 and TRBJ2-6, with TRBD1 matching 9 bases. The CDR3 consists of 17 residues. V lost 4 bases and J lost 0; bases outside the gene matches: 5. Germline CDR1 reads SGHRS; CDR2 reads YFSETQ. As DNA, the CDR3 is TGCGCCAGCAGCAGGACAGGGGTCTCCTCTGGGGCCAACGTCCTGACTTTC. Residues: CASSRTGVSSGANVLTF.

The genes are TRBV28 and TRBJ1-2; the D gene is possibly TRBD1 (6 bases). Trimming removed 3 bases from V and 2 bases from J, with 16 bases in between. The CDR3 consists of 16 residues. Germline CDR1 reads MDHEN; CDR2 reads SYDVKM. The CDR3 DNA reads TGTGCCAGCAGTTTTGGGCCAGGGGACGGAAACTATGGCTACACCTTC. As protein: CASSFGPGDGNYGYTF.

CDR3 nucleotides: TGTGCCAGCGGCCCAGGGACAGCGAACACTGAAGCTTTCTTT. This sequence encodes CASGPGTANTEAFF. The chain combines TRBV7-6 with TRBJ1-1; 7 bases fit TRBD1. The CDR3 contains 14 residues. Per the germline V gene, CDR1 is SGHVS and CDR2 is FNYEAQ. The V segment lost 8 bases and the J segment 1 base; nucleotides outside the gene matches: 7.

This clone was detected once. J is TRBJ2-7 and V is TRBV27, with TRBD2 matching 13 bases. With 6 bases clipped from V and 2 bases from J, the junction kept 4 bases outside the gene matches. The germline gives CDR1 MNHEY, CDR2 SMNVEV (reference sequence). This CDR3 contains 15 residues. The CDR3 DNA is TGTGCCAGCAGCCTCGGACTAGCGGGAGCCTACGAGCAGTACTTC. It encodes CASSLGLAGAYEQYF.

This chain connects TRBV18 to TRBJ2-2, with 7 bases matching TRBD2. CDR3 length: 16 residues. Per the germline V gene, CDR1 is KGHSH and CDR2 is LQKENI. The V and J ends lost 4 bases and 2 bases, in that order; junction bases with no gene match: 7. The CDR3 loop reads CASSLLTGGNTGELFF. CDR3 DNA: TGTGCCAGCTCACTTCTTACGGGGGGAAACACCGGGGAGCTGTTTTTT.

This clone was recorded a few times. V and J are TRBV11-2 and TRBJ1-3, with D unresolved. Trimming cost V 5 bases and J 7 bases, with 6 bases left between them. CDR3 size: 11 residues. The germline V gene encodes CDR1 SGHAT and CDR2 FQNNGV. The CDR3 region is CASSLQNTIYF. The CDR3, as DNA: TGTGCCAGCAGCCTCCAGAACACCATATATTTT.

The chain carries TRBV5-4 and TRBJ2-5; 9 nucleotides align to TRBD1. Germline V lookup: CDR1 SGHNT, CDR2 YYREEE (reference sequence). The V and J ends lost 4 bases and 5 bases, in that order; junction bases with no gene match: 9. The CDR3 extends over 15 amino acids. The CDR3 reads CASSTGDRGRETQYF. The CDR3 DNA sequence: TGTGCCAGCAGCACGGGCGACAGGGGGAGGGAGACCCAGTACTTC.

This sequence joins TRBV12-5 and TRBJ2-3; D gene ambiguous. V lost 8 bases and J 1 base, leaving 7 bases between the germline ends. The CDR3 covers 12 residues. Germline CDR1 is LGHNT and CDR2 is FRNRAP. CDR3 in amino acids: CASLIGTDTQYF. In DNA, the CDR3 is TGTGCTAGTCTTATCGGCACAGATACGCAGTATTTT.

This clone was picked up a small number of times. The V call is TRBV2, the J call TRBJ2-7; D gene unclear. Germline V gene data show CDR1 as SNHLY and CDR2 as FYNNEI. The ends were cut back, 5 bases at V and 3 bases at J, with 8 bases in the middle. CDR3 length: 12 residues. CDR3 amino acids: CASSIHVYEQYF. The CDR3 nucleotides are TGTGCCAGCAGTATACACGTCTACGAGCAGTACTTC.

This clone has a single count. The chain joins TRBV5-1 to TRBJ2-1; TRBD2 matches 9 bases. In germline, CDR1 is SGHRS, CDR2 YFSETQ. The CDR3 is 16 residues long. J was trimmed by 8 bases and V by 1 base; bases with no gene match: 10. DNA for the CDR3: TGCGCCAGCAGCTTGATTGGCGGGGGGGCTTCGGATGAGCAGTTCTTC. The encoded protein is CASSLIGGGASDEQFF.

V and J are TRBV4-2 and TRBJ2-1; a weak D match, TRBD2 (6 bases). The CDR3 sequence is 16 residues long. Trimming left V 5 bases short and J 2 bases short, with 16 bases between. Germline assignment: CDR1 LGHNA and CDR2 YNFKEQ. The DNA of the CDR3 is TGTGCCAGCAGCTACCGCGGAGGGCCTACCTACAATGAGCAGTTCTTC. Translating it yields CASSYRGGPTYNEQFF.

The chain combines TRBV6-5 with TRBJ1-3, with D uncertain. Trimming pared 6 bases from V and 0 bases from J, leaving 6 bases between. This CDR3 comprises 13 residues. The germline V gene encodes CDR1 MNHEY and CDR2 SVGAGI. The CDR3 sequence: CASRQVSGNTIYF. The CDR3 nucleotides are TGTGCCAGCAGACAAGTCTCTGGAAACACCATATATTTT.

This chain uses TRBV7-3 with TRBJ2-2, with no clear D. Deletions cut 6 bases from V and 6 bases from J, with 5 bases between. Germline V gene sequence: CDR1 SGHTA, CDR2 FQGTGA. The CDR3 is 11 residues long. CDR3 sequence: CASSSPGELFF. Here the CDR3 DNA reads TGTGCCAGCAGTAGCCCCGGGGAGCTGTTTTTT.

CDR3 bases: TGTGCCAGCAGCCACGCAGCGACAGCTAAGGTCGACGCTTTCTTT. Translation: CASSHAATAKVDAFF. This rearrangement joins TRBV28 to TRBJ1-1; D perhaps matches TRBD1 (5 bases). The germline CDR1 and CDR2 sequences are MDHEN and SYDVKM. V was pared by 6 bases and J by 11 bases, with 25 bases between. This CDR3 is 15 amino acids long.

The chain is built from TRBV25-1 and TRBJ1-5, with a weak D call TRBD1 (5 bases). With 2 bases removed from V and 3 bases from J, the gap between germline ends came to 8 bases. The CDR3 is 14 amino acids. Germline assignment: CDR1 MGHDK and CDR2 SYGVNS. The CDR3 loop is CASSETGLNQPQHF. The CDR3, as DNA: TGTGCCAGCAGTGAAACAGGCCTCAATCAGCCCCAGCATTTT.

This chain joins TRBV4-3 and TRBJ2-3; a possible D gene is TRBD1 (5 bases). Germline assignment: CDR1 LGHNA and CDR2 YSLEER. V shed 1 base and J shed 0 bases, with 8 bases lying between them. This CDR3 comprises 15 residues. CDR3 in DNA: TGCGCCAGCAGCCAAGTGGGGCGGAGCACAGATACGCAGTATTTT. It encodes CASSQVGRSTDTQYF.